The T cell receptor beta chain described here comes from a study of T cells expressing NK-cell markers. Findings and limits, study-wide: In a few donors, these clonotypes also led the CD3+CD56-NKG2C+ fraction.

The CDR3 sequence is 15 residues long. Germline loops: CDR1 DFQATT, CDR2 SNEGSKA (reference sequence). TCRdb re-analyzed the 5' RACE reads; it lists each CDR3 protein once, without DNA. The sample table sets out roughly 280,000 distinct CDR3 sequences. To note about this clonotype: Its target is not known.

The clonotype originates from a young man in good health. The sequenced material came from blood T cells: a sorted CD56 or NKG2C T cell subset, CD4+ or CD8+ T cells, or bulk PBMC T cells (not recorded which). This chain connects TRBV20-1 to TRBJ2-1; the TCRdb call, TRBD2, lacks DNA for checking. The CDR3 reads CSPDQSGSVRNEQFF.